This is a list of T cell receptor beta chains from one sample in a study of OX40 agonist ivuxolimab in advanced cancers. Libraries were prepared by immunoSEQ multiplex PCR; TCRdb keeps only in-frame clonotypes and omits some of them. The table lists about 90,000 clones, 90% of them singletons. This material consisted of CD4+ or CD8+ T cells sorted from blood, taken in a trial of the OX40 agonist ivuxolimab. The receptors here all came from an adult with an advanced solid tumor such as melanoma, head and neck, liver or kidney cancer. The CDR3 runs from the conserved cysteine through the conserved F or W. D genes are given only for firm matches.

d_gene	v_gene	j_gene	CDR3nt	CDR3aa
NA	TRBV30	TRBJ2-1	TGTGCCTGGACCGTACAATCGAGGCGGTACAATGAGCAGTTCTTC	CAWTVQSRRYNEQFF
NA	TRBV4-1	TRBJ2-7	TGCGCCAGCAGCCCATTCCAACTGGGGGCTACGTCTTACAAGCAGTACTTC	CASSPFQLGATSYKQYF
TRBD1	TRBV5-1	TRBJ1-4	TGCGCCAGCAGCTCGACAGGGGCAACTAATGAAAAACTGTTTTTT	CASSSTGATNEKLFF
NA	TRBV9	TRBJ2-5	TGTGCCAGCAGCGTAGCCTGGGGGGAGACCCAGTACTTC	CASSVAWGETQYF
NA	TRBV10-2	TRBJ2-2	TGCGCCAGCAGTAGGGTTCCCGGGGAGCTGTTTTTT	CASSRVPGELFF
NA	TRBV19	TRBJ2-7	TGTGCCAGTAGTTCCAAGGACCGAGGATACTACGAGCAGTACTTC	CASSSKDRGYYEQYF
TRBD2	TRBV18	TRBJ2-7	TGTGCCAGCTCACCAATTTTCGGGTCTAGCGGTACGGGCTACGAGCAGTACTTC	CASSPIFGSSGTGYEQYF
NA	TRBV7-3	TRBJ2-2	TGTGCCAGCAGCTTAAACCCCGCGACCGGGGAGCTGTTTTTT	CASSLNPATGELFF
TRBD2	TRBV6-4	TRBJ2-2	TGTGCCAGCAGTGCTGGACTAGCGGGACCCGGGGAGCTGTTTTTT	CASSAGLAGPGELFF
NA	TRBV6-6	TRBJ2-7	TGTGCCAGCAGTTACGGGCAGGGAACTGAGCAGTACTTC	CASSYGQGTEQYF